The rows below give T cell receptor beta chains drawn from one sample of a study of shared clonotypes between healthy human individuals. This table comes from immunoSEQ multiplex PCR, and its TCRdb copy is limited to in-frame clones, with some not included. The sample contains approximately 2.3 million clones, 85% to 95% of which appear only once. The source material was naive CD4+ T cells from PBMCs. The receptors shown here come from a man between 18 and 35 years old in good health. Some clones in this sample may be carry-over from other donors' samples. The CDR3 runs from the conserved cysteine through the conserved F or W. A D gene is named only where the DNA matches it firmly. Size tells how often a clone was seen (once, few, many) or the class of an expanded clone, and some rows leave it out.

-	TRBV2	TRBJ2-1	TRBD2	TGTGCCAGCAGAAACCAGGGACTACCCAATGAGCAGTTCTTC	CASRNQGLPNEQFF
-	TRBV5-4	TRBJ1-1	-	TGTGCCAGCAGCTACTCAACTGAAGCTTTCTTT	CASSYSTEAFF
-	TRBV15	TRBJ2-7	-	TGTGCCACCAGCAGAGATCGGGTTGTGTCCTACGAGCAGTACTTC	CATSRDRVVSYEQYF
-	TRBV28	TRBJ2-3	-	TGTGCCAGCAGTTTGACCGGCGGGACGCAGTATTTT	CASSLTGGTQYF
-	TRBV2	TRBJ2-3	-	TGTGCCAGCAGTGAACGGTCCGGCACAGATACGCAGTATTTT	CASSERSGTDTQYF
-	TRBV7-2	TRBJ2-5	TRBD1	TGTGCCAGCAGTTACGACAGGGGTGAGACCCAGTACTTC	CASSYDRGETQYF
-	TRBV5-3	TRBJ1-5	-	TGTGCCAGAAGCTATGCGGGGTATGTAAGCAATCAGCCCCAGCATTTT	CARSYAGYVSNQPQHF
-	TRBV6-6	TRBJ2-5	TRBD1	TGTGCCAGCAGTGCGCCCAGGGGGCAAGAGACCCAGTACTTC	CASSAPRGQETQYF
once	TRBV19	TRBJ2-1	-	TGTGCCAGTAGCCCCCAGGTCGGTGAGCAGTTCTTC	CASSPQVGEQFF
-	TRBV18	TRBJ1-3	-	TGTGCCAGCTCACCCGAGCAGGGGACTGGAAACACCATATATTTT	CASSPEQGTGNTIYF
-	TRBV7-9	TRBJ1-1	TRBD1	TGTGCCAGCAGCTTCCAGGACAGGGGGCAGGGGATCACTGAAGCTTTCTTT	CASSFQDRGQGITEAFF
-	TRBV6-5	TRBJ2-7	-	TGTGCCAGCAGTTACGAAACGGGCGAGCAGTACTTC	CASSYETGEQYF
-	TRBV28	TRBJ2-7	TRBD1	TGTGCCAGCAGCCTAGACAGGGGGCTTATCGAGCAGTACTTC	CASSLDRGLIEQYF
-	TRBV9	TRBJ2-3	TRBD2	TGTGCCAGCAGCGCGACTAGCGGGAGGGCCCTCGCAGATACGCAGTATTTT	CASSATSGRALADTQYF
once	TRBV9	TRBJ2-1	TRBD1	TGTGCCAGCAGCCCCGGACAGGGGGACAATGAGCAGTTCTTC	CASSPGQGDNEQFF
-	TRBV9	TRBJ2-7	TRBD2	TGTGCCAGCAGCCTGGGACTAGCGGGAGGGCAACACGAGCAGTACTTC	CASSLGLAGGQHEQYF
-	TRBV30	TRBJ2-7	TRBD1	TGTGCCTGGAGTGTACAGGGGACCTTTTCCTACGAGCAGTACTTC	CAWSVQGTFSYEQYF
-	TRBV9	TRBJ2-5	-	TGTGCCAGCAGCGCCAACACAGGGCCGGGAGAGACCCAGTACTTC	CASSANTGPGETQYF
once	TRBV4-2	TRBJ2-5	-	TGTGCCAGCAGCCAAGATCAGGGGAGTCCAGAGACCCAGTACTTC	CASSQDQGSPETQYF
-	TRBV7-3	TRBJ1-2	-	TGTGCCAGCAGCTTTGGCCCACGCGGCTACACCTTC	CASSFGPRGYTF
-	TRBV19	TRBJ2-7	-	TGTGCCACAACGGAGCTCCCATTC	CATTELPF
-	TRBV29-1	TRBJ2-5	-	TGCAGCGGAGCCTTGAGTGGAGAGACCCAGTACTTC	CSGALSGETQYF
-	TRBV5-1	TRBJ2-7	-	TGCGCCAGCAGCGGTACGCTAGGGGGGAACGAGCAGTACTTC	CASSGTLGGNEQYF
-	TRBV5-1	TRBJ2-7	-	TGCGCCAGCAGCTTGGGGGACACCGGCGGGGAGCAGTACTTC	CASSLGDTGGEQYF
-	TRBV27	TRBJ1-2	TRBD1	TGTGCCAGCAGTTACAGGGGGACTGGCTACACCTTC	CASSYRGTGYTF
-	TRBV19	TRBJ1-5	-	TGTGCCAGTGGGTTTGGGAATAGCAATCAGCCCCAGCATTTT	CASGFGNSNQPQHF
-	TRBV18	TRBJ1-2	TRBD1	TGTGCCAGCTCACCATTCCGTGGGACAGGGGCGGGCAACGATGGCTACACCTTC	CASSPFRGTGAGNDGYTF
once	TRBV10-3	TRBJ2-3	TRBD1	TGTGCCATCACGGGACAGGAACAAAGTACGCAGTATTTT	CAITGQEQSTQYF
-	TRBV28	TRBJ2-3	-	TGTGCCAGCCGAACTAGTGGCACAGATACGCAGTATTTT	CASRTSGTDTQYF
-	TRBV19	TRBJ1-2	TRBD1	TGTGCCAGTAGTACAATTATAAACCCGGGACAGGACTATGGCTACACCTTC	CASSTIINPGQDYGYTF
-	TRBV9	TRBJ2-3	-	TGTGCCAGCAGCGCGAGGGCCCTCTTTAGCACAGATACGCAGTATTTT	CASSARALFSTDTQYF
-	TRBV6-1	TRBJ1-4	-	TGTGCCAGCAGCGAATCGAGTTGGGGTAGTGGTGGAAAACTGTTTTTT	CASSESSWGSGGKLFF
-	TRBV5-4	TRBJ2-5	TRBD2	TGTGCCAGCAGCTTTCTGGGGGAGGGCCAAGAGACCCAGTACTTC	CASSFLGEGQETQYF
-	TRBV12-5	TRBJ2-2	TRBD1	TGTGCTAGTGGCCAGATGGGGACAGGGATCACCGGGGAGCTGTTTTTT	CASGQMGTGITGELFF
few	TRBV6-1	TRBJ1-5	-	TGTGCCAGCAGCAAGAGGTATAACAATCAGCCCCAGCATTTT	CASSKRYNNQPQHF
-	TRBV6-1	TRBJ2-7	TRBD2	TGTGCCAGCTTCCAGGTTGGGAGGGGCCACGAGCAGTACTTC	CASFQVGRGHEQYF
-	TRBV6-5	TRBJ2-1	-	TGTGCCAGCAGTTCCCCGCAGCCCAACAATGAGCAGTTCTTC	CASSSPQPNNEQFF
once	TRBV27	TRBJ2-2	-	TGTGCCAGCAGTTTACTGGGGGCGGGGAACACCGGGGAGCTGTTTTTT	CASSLLGAGNTGELFF
-	TRBV18	TRBJ2-3	-	TGTGCCAGCTCACCACCTGGAAGTCAGGAACTTGATACGCAGTATTTT	CASSPPGSQELDTQYF
once	TRBV5-6	TRBJ1-1	TRBD1	TGTGCCAGCAGCTCCTCGCCGGGACAGGGTTTCACTGAAGCTTTCTTT	CASSSSPGQGFTEAFF
-	TRBV5-1	TRBJ2-3	-	TGCGCCAGCAGCTTGGTTCCATTTAGCACAGATACGCAGTATTTT	CASSLVPFSTDTQYF
once	TRBV5-1	TRBJ1-4	-	TGCGCCAGCAGCTTCGACCCAGCAACTAATGAAAAACTGTTTTTT	CASSFDPATNEKLFF
-	TRBV7-7	TRBJ2-7	-	TGTGCCAGCAGCCCGGGGACGACCTCCTACGAGCAGTACTTC	CASSPGTTSYEQYF
once	TRBV7-3	TRBJ2-3	-	TGTGCCAGCAGCTTAGCGGGACTCACAGATACGCAGTATTTT	CASSLAGLTDTQYF